These 28 T cell receptor beta chains were sequenced from one sample in a study of vaccination and CD4 T cells after COVID-19. Their antigen targets remain unknown. Oncomine TCR Beta short-read sequencing was applied to DNA from cultured CD4+ T cells. From the PCR reads, TCRdb called clonotypes with MiXCR, one entry per CDR3 protein. The table shows about 13,000 distinct CDR3 sequences, with 50% to 65% occurring only once. The treatment is: approximately 11-day PBMC culture with coronavirus spike peptide pools or control peptides (ViraFEST assay). This sample comprised cultured CD4+ T cells from blood, obtained after SARS-CoV-2 vaccination. All receptors derive from a human donor with COVID-19.

The chain links TRBV19 to TRBJ1-5, with 8 bases lining up with TRBD1. Trimming removed 4 bases from V and 3 bases from J; junction bases left unmatched: 8. CDR3 length: 16 residues. The germline CDR1 and CDR2 sequences are LNHDA and SQIVND (reference sequence). The CDR3: CASSTEGTGINQPQHF. The CDR3 bases are TGTGCCAGTAGTACAGAGGGGACAGGTATCAATCAGCCCCAGCATTTT.

V and J are TRBV15 and TRBJ1-1; D not resolved. Trimming removed 0 bases from V and 2 bases from J, with 10 bases in between. CDR1 is LNHNV and CDR2 is YYDKDF in the germline V gene (reference sequence). The CDR3 sequence is 15 residues long. CDR3 residues: CATSRDTSGNTEAFF. Here the CDR3 DNA reads TGTGCCACCAGCAGAGATACATCCGGTAACACTGAAGCTTTCTTT.

The rearrangement uses TRBV18 and TRBJ2-5, with 9 bases lining up with TRBD2. The CDR3 contains 15 residues. Germline trimming cut 3 bases from V and 5 bases from J; bases unmatched to any gene: 7. Germline lookup yields CDR1 KGHSH and CDR2 LQKENI. DNA for the CDR3: TGTGCCAGCTCACCGCCTAGCGGGGCACGTGAGACCCAGTACTTC. Its translation: CASSPPSGARETQYF.

The sample holds a few counts of this clonotype. This rearrangement joins TRBV7-2 to TRBJ2-7; tentative D call: TRBD1 (6 bases). Germline V gives CDR1 SGHTA, CDR2 FQGNSA. The CDR3 has 12 amino acids. Trimming stripped 5 bases from V and 7 bases from J, with 12 bases between. In DNA, the CDR3 is TGTGCCAGCAGCCCGACAGGTAAAGAGCAGTACTTC. Translating it yields CASSPTGKEQYF.

The rearrangement joins TRBV7-2 to TRBJ1-1; 7 positions agree with TRBD1. Germline loops: CDR1 SGHTA, CDR2 FQGNSA. V gave up 5 bases and J gave up 2 bases; unmatched junction bases: 5. This CDR3 comprises 14 residues. Here the CDR3 reads CASSTDRVNTEAFF. The CDR3 bases are TGTGCCAGCAGCACAGACAGGGTTAACACTGAAGCTTTCTTT.

The V gene is TRBV7-8, the J gene TRBJ1-6; D not certain. Germline V gene lookup returns CDR1 SGHVS and CDR2 FQNEAQ. V lost 5 bases and J lost 7, with 12 bases in between. The CDR3 consists of 14 residues. CDR3 DNA: TGTGCCAGCAGCCCATTCCAGACCAATTCACCCCTCCACTTT. It encodes CASSPFQTNSPLHF.

This clonotype was counted between two and nine times. The rearrangement uses TRBV19 and TRBJ1-2; TRBD1 agrees at 9 bases. V was clipped by 5 bases and J by 2 bases; unmatched bases: 12. This CDR3 is built from 17 residues. Germline V gives CDR1 LNHDA, CDR2 SQIVND (reference sequence). This chain's CDR3 is CASSGPGTGSGNYGYTF. CDR3 coding DNA: TGTGCCAGTAGTGGTCCCGGGACAGGGAGTGGGAACTATGGCTACACCTTC. Filled out from reference TRBV19 and TRBJ1-2, the complete variable domain reads DGGITQSPKYLFRKEGQNVTLSCEQNLNHDAMYWYRQDPGQGLRLIYYSQIVNDFQKGDIAEGYSVSREKKESFPLTVTSAQKNPTAFYLCASSGPGTGSGNYGYTFGSGTRLTVV.

The CDR3 region has the DNA TGCAGTGCTAGATCCCCCTGGGCCCATAATGAGCAGTTCTTC. Encoded protein: CSARSPWAHNEQFF. The genes are TRBV20-1 and TRBJ2-1; D uncertain. The germline CDR1 and CDR2 sequences are DFQATT and SNEGSKA (reference sequence). Trimming removed 2 bases at V and 7 bases at J, with 15 bases between. This CDR3 has 14 residues.

This chain links TRBV20-1 with TRBJ2-6, with a possible D match to TRBD1 (5 bases). Germline V gives CDR1 DFQATT, CDR2 SNEGSKA (reference sequence). The V end was cut by 2 bases, the J end by 3 bases, with 11 bases between. The CDR3 runs to 15 residues. CDR3 residues: CSARSQGSGANVLTF. The DNA of the CDR3 is TGCAGTGCTAGAAGTCAGGGCAGTGGGGCCAACGTCCTGACTTTC.

This clonotype occurred a few times. The CDR3 here is CATSSPLAFGADTQYF. The DNA of the CDR3 is TGTGCCACCAGCAGTCCATTAGCTTTTGGGGCAGATACGCAGTATTTT. The rearrangement links TRBV15 to TRBJ2-3; D is unresolved. The CDR3 runs to 16 residues. V lost 3 bases and J lost 4, with 17 bases in between. The germline gives CDR1 LNHNV, CDR2 YYDKDF (reference sequence).

This chain joins TRBV6-1 and TRBJ1-2; no clear D gene. V lost 6 bases to trimming and J lost 4 bases, with 18 bases between them. The CDR3 totals 15 residues. Looked up from germline, CDR1 is MNHNS and CDR2 is SASEGT. The CDR3 is CASRENPANPYGYTF. The CDR3 DNA sequence: TGTGCCAGCAGGGAAAACCCCGCAAACCCCTATGGCTACACCTTC.

The rearrangement links TRBV7-2 to TRBJ2-7, with TRBD2 matching 9 bases. In germline, CDR1 is SGHTA, CDR2 FQGNSA. The CDR3 has 16 residues. The V segment lost 3 bases and the J segment 3 bases; nucleotides outside the gene matches: 9. This CDR3 reads CASSLGWAAGGYEQYF. In nucleotides, the CDR3 is TGTGCCAGCAGCTTGGGGTGGGCAGCGGGAGGCTACGAGCAGTACTTC.

V usage is TRBV28 and J usage is TRBJ1-2; 9 nucleotides match TRBD1. CDR1 MDHEN and CDR2 SYDVKM come from the germline V gene. The V gene end was trimmed by 4 bases and the J gene end by 2 bases; junction bases not matched to a gene: 2. The CDR3 is made up of 14 amino acids. CDR3 in DNA: TGTGCCAGCAGTTCCGGGACAGGGAACTATGGCTACACCTTC. Translating it yields CASSSGTGNYGYTF.

The chain couples TRBV7-2 to TRBJ2-1; D may be TRBD2 (5 bases). Germline lookup yields CDR1 SGHTA and CDR2 FQGNSA. V lost 5 bases and J 8 bases, leaving 10 bases between the germline ends. The CDR3 totals 12 residues. As DNA, the CDR3 is TGTGCCAGCAGCCTGACTACGGATGAGCAGTTCTTC. Translated, it gives CASSLTTDEQFF.

The chain combines TRBV7-8 with TRBJ2-1, with a weak D call TRBD1 (6 bases). This CDR3 has 15 residues. Germline V gene sequence: CDR1 SGHVS, CDR2 FQNEAQ. V gave up 1 base and J gave up 4 bases, with 11 bases separating them. The CDR3 nucleotides are TGTGCCAGCAGCTTAGTCACAGGGAAATACAATGAGCAGTTCTTC. Protein product: CASSLVTGKYNEQFF.

This clonotype was recorded only once. The J gene is TRBJ2-3, the V gene TRBV6-5, with 7 bases lining up with TRBD2. CDR3 size: 15 residues. The J segment lost 7 bases and the V segment lost 4 bases, leaving 11 bases of the junction unmatched. Germline V gives CDR1 MNHEY, CDR2 SVGAGI. The CDR3 is CASSSPGGSRHTQYF. CDR3 in DNA: TGTGCCAGCAGTTCCCCCGGCGGGAGCCGGCATACGCAGTATTTT.

This chain uses TRBV19 with TRBJ1-2; 7 bases line up with TRBD1. J was trimmed by 3 bases and V by 6 bases; bases with no gene match: 1. Germline assignment: CDR1 LNHDA and CDR2 SQIVND (reference sequence). The CDR3 sequence is 12 residues long. Here the CDR3 DNA reads TGTGCCAGTAGGGACAGGTACTATGGCTACACCTTC. Translated, it gives CASRDRYYGYTF.

This clonotype was recorded once. The chain employs TRBV5-1 and TRBJ1-2, with 8 bases that match TRBD1. The V gene's germline CDR1 is SGHRS and CDR2 YFSETQ. The CDR3 is 15 residues long. The V gene end was trimmed by 2 bases and the J gene end by 4 bases; junction bases not matched to a gene: 7. DNA of the CDR3: TGCGCCAGCAGCTTATCGGGACAGGCAGCCTATGGCTACACCTTC. Its protein is CASSLSGQAAYGYTF. Using reference TRBV5-1 and TRBJ1-2 for the parts outside the CDR3, the full variable domain is KAGVTQTPRYLIKTRGQQVTLSCSPISGHRSVSWYQQTPGQGLQFLFEYFSETQRNKGNFPGRFSGRQFSNSRSEMNVSTLELGDSALYLCASSLSGQAAYGYTFGSGTRLTVV.

The V gene is TRBV3-1, the J gene TRBJ2-2, with D hard to call. CDR3 length equals 14 residues. V shed 3 bases and J shed 3 bases, with 8 bases lying between them. The germline V gene encodes CDR1 LGHDT and CDR2 YNNKEL (reference sequence). Written as DNA, the CDR3 is TGTGCCAGCAGCCACGGAGTTCACACCGGGGAGCTGTTTTTT. As protein: CASSHGVHTGELFF.

The V and J genes are TRBV7-6 and TRBJ2-5; D could derive from TRBD1 or TRBD2 (5 bases each). Germline-derived CDR1 and CDR2 are SGHVS and FNYEAQ. Trimming cost V 4 bases and J 9 bases, with 21 bases left between them. This CDR3 comprises 15 residues. Here the CDR3 DNA reads TGTGCCAGCAGCTCCGAGGGGAGTTTTTTCTGGCCCCAGTACTTC. Translated, it gives CASSSEGSFFWPQYF.

The J gene is TRBJ1-6, the V gene TRBV10-3; TRBD1 is a possible D gene (6 bases). The ends were cut back, 6 bases at V and 7 bases at J, with 13 bases in the middle. The CDR3 has 14 amino acids. CDR1 and CDR2 from the germline V gene are ENHRY and SYGVKD. CDR3 DNA: TGTGCCATCAGCGATCAGGGGACCAATTCACCCCTCCACTTT. Translation gives CAISDQGTNSPLHF.

This chain links TRBV25-1 with TRBJ2-3; tentatively, D is TRBD1 (6 bases). Between the trimmed V and J ends, which lost 6 bases and 2 bases, there was a span of 9 bases. The length of the CDR3 is 13 residues. CDR1 and CDR2 from the germline V gene are MGHDK and SYGVNS. CDR3 sequence reads: CASSRDTTDTQYF. The CDR3 coding sequence is TGTGCCAGCAGCAGGGACACCACAGATACGCAGTATTTT.

The chain links TRBV12-3 or TRBV12-4 to TRBJ2-5; D unclear. V lost 3 bases and J lost 2, with 10 bases in between. There are 14 residues in the CDR3. Here the CDR3 reads CASSFIGPQETQYF. CDR3 DNA: TGTGCCAGCAGTTTTATAGGACCGCAAGAGACCCAGTACTTC.

This clonotype was seen only a few times. The genes are TRBV19 and TRBJ2-3; weak D call: TRBD2 (6 bases). CDR1 and CDR2 from the germline V gene are LNHDA and SQIVND (reference sequence). The CDR3 consists of 16 residues. V was shortened by 3 bases and J by 3 bases, with 16 bases between the two germline ends. The CDR3 here is CASSMGEMGGTDTQYF. The CDR3 nucleotides are TGTGCCAGTAGTATGGGGGAAATGGGGGGTACAGATACGCAGTATTTT.

CDR3 residues: CASSLAGNSNQPQHF. The CDR3 DNA follows: TGTGCCAGCAGCTTGGCTGGGAATAGCAATCAGCCCCAGCATTTT. This sequence joins TRBV5-8 and TRBJ1-5; unclear D gene. Germline V gene lookup returns CDR1 SGHTS and CDR2 YDEGEE. The V end was cut by 0 bases, the J end by 0 bases, with 7 bases between. The CDR3 covers 15 residues.

The sample holds a few counts of this clonotype. This chain links TRBV20-1 with TRBJ2-5, with D possibly being TRBD1 (6 bases). There are 16 residues in the CDR3. V was cut by 0 bases and J by 4 bases, with 18 bases left in between. CDR1 and CDR2 from the germline V gene are DFQATT and SNEGSKA (reference sequence). The CDR3 DNA follows: TGCAGTGCTAGAGACGCTCTTCAGGGGAATAGAGAGACCCAGTACTTC. Translating gives CSARDALQGNRETQYF.

This clonotype was counted only a few times. This chain uses TRBV7-2 with TRBJ2-5; no firm D call. The CDR3 is made up of 13 amino acids. Trimming stripped 3 bases from V and 5 bases from J, with 10 bases between. From germline, CDR1 is SGHTA and CDR2 FQGNSA. The CDR3 here is CASSFRLTETQYF. Written as DNA, the CDR3 is TGTGCCAGCAGCTTTCGGTTAACGGAGACCCAGTACTTC.

The chain joins TRBV20-1 to TRBJ2-7; 11 bases map to TRBD2. V was pared by 6 bases and J by 5 bases, with 6 bases of the junction left unmatched. This CDR3 has 13 amino acids. Per the germline V gene, CDR1 is DFQATT and CDR2 is SNEGSKA (reference sequence). The DNA of the CDR3 is TGCAGTGCCCTACTAGCGGGGGCGAACGAGCAGTACTTC. Translation: CSALLAGANEQYF.